The 10 T cell receptor beta chains below all came from one sample that was sequenced in a study of response to subunit inactivated influenza vaccine. TCRdb ran MiXCR on the RT-PCR reads and lists one entry per CDR3 protein. The sample has roughly 540,000 distinct CDR3 sequences, under 30% seen once. The same data also went into a second study, on T cells expressing NK-cell markers. Turning to that study: 5'RACE template switching with UMIs generated TCR beta cDNA.

Sequencing used CD4+ T cells sorted from PBMCs, obtained 11 to 12 days after vaccination. These receptors came from a man aged 50 to 60 who received an inactivated influenza vaccine.

Only a few counts were recorded for this clonotype. The chain couples TRBV12-3 or TRBV12-4 to TRBJ2-7; 8 bases match TRBD1. The V and J ends lost 7 bases and 3 bases, in that order; junction bases with no gene match: 8. The CDR3 runs to 14 residues. The CDR3 protein is CASKRQGHFYEQYF. The CDR3 nucleotides are TGTGCCAGCAAAAGACAGGGGCACTTCTACGAGCAGTACTTC.

The chain carries TRBV27 and TRBJ1-2; maybe TRBD1 (5 bases). Trimming cost V 0 bases and J 5 bases, with 13 bases left between them. The length of the CDR3 is 15 residues. CDR1 MNHEY and CDR2 SMNVEV come from the germline V gene (reference sequence). The CDR3 coding sequence is TGTGCCAGCAGTTTATCGTTTCGCCAGGGTTATGGCTACACCTTC. This encodes CASSLSFRQGYGYTF.

This clonotype was detected only a few times. The V and J genes are TRBV7-8 and TRBJ2-1; TRBD2 aligns across 9 bases. The CDR3 is 16 amino acids. CDR1 and CDR2 (germline): SGHVS, FQNEAQ. J gave up 9 bases and V 5 bases, and 14 bases lay outside the gene matches. CDR3 DNA: TGTGCCAGCAGCACCCTGGGACTAGCCTTTGGATCTGAGCAGTTCTTC. Translating gives CASSTLGLAFGSEQFF.

The chain uses TRBV20-1 and TRBJ2-1, with D possibly being TRBD1 (6 bases). Looked up from germline, CDR1 is DFQATT and CDR2 is SNEGSKA (reference sequence). V was trimmed by 0 bases and J by 3 bases, leaving 9 bases between them. This CDR3 has 14 amino acids. CDR3 amino acids: CSAREGAIYNEQFF. For the CDR3, the DNA is TGCAGTGCTAGAGAGGGGGCAATCTACAATGAGCAGTTCTTC.

The rearrangement joins TRBV11-2 to TRBJ2-1; tentative D call: TRBD2 (6 bases). The CDR3 has 16 residues. V was pared by 3 bases and J by 7 bases, with 19 bases between. Germline assignment: CDR1 SGHAT and CDR2 FQNNGV. The CDR3 DNA is TGTGCCAGCAGCTTTAGTGACGGGGGAGTCATGAATGAGCAGTTCTTC. Translated, it gives CASSFSDGGVMNEQFF.

The rearrangement links TRBV29-1 to TRBJ1-1; no reliable D call. Trimming stripped 2 bases from V and 0 bases from J, with 10 bases between. This CDR3 contains 14 residues. Germline CDR1 and CDR2: SQVTM and ANQGSEA. The CDR3 bases are TGCAGCGTTGAATCAGGTCGAATGAACACTGAAGCTTTCTTT. As protein: CSVESGRMNTEAFF. The full variable domain, its missing parts supplied by reference TRBV29-1 and TRBJ1-1, is SAVISQKPSRDICQRGTSLTIQCQVDSQVTMMFWYRQQPGQSLTLIATANQGSEATYESGFVIDKFPISRPNLTFSTLTVSNMSPEDSSIYLCSVESGRMNTEAFFGQGTRLTVV.

In DNA, the CDR3 is TGCGCCAGCAGCCAAGATTTGGTCGCCTACGAGCAGTACTTC. Encoded protein: CASSQDLVAYEQYF. The chain has TRBV4-3 and TRBJ2-7; D not certain. The germline gives CDR1 LGHNA, CDR2 YSLEER. CDR3 length: 14 amino acids. With 0 bases removed from V and 2 bases from J, the gap between germline ends came to 8 bases.

The V call is TRBV12-3 or TRBV12-4, the J call TRBJ2-7; the D call may be TRBD1 or TRBD2 (5 bases each). The CDR3 is made up of 15 amino acids. Trimming left V 2 bases short and J 2 bases short, with 13 bases between. The CDR3 DNA reads as TGTGCCAGCAGTTTAATAAGGGACGGTACCTACGAGCAGTACTTC. Translated, it gives CASSLIRDGTYEQYF.

This clonotype was observed at least ten times. V usage is TRBV20-1 and J usage is TRBJ2-5, with 9 bases identical to TRBD1. Germline values: CDR1 DFQATT, CDR2 SNEGSKA (reference sequence). J gave up 2 bases and V 3 bases, and 10 bases lay outside the gene matches. The CDR3 extends over 16 amino acids. The CDR3 DNA reads as TGCAGTGCTAGGGACCGGGACAGGGCCCCACAAGAGACCCAGTACTTC. Translation gives CSARDRDRAPQETQYF.

The V call is TRBV7-8, the J call TRBJ2-7; 7 nucleotides line up with TRBD2. Looked up from germline, CDR1 is SGHVS and CDR2 is FQNEAQ. Unmatched junction bases numbered 9, after V lost 2 bases and J lost 2 bases. CDR3 size: 16 residues. In nucleotides, the CDR3 is TGTGCCAGCAGCTTACGACGACTAGCTATTCCCTACGAGCAGTACTTC. As protein: CASSLRRLAIPYEQYF.